This TCR beta chain stems from a study of blood T cell repertoires in COVID-19. In the study overall: Whether acute or convalescent, the COVID-19 samples came from the United States, Italy and Spain. PBMCs, B-cell-depleted T cells, or T cells provided the cDNA or gDNA that made up the material.

How the authors handled the data: Amplification of reference gene primers provided the estimated nucleated cell counts. Assay: immunoSEQ multiplex PCR; the TCRdb copy retains only in-frame clones and omits some. V, J and clone size are those of that table, while D and trimming were read from the DNA. The data show hundreds of thousands of clones, under 95% seen once. Trimming pared 10 bases from V and 1 base from J, leaving 23 bases between. The CDR3 runs to 17 residues. This receptor was identified in a woman aged 18-29 years who had recovered from COVID-19. Specimen: peripheral blood. The chain couples TRBV23-1 to TRBJ1-3; perhaps TRBD1 as D (6 bases). TRBV23-1 is filed as an ORF, its function uncertain. The CDR3 is CAITNRDTTQSGNTIYF. DNA of the CDR3: TGCGCCATCACAAACCGGGACACTACCCAATCTGGAAACACCATATATTTT.